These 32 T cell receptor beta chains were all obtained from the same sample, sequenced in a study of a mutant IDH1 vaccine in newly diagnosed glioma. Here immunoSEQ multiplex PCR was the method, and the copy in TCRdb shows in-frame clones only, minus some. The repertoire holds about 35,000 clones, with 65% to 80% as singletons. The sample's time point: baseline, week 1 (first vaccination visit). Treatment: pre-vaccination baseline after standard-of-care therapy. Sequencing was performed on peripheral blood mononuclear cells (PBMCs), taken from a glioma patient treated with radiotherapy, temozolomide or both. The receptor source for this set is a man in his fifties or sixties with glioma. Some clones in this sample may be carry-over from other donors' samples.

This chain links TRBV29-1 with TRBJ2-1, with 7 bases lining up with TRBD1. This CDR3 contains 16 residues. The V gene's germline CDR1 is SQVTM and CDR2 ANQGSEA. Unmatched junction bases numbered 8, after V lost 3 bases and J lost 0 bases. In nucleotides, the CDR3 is TGCAGCGTTGATCAGACCGGGACAGCCTCCTACAATGAGCAGTTCTTC. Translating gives CSVDQTGTASYNEQFF.

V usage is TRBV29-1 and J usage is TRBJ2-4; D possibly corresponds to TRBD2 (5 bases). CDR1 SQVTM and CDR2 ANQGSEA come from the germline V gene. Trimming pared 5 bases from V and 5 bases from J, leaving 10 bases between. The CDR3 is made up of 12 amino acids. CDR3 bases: TGCAGCGTTTGTCCTAGCCAAAACATTCAGTACTTC. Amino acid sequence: CSVCPSQNIQYF. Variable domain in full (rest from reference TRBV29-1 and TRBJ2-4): SAVISQKPSRDICQRGTSLTIQCQVDSQVTMMFWYRQQPGQSLTLIATANQGSEATYESGFVIDKFPISRPNLTFSTLTVSNMSPEDSSIYLCSVCPSQNIQYFGAGTRLSVL.

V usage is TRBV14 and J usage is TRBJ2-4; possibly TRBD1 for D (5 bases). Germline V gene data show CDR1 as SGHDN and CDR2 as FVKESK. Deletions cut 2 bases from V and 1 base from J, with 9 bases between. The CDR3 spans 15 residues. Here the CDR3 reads CASSQSTVAKNIQYF. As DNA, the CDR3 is TGTGCCAGCAGCCAATCGACAGTTGCCAAAAACATTCAGTACTTC.

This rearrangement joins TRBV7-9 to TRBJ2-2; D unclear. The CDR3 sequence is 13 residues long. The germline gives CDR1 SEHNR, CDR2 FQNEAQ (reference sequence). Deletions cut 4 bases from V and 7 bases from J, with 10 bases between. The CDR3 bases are TGTGCCAGCAGCTCCTCGGTGGACGGGGAGCTGTTTTTT. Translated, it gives CASSSSVDGELFF.

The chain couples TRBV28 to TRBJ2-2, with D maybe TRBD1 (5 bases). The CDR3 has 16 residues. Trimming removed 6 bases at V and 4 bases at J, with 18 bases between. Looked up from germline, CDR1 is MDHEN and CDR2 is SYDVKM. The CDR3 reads CASSGLGVGGTGELFF. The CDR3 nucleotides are TGTGCCAGCAGCGGCCTAGGGGTGGGCGGCACCGGGGAGCTGTTTTTT.

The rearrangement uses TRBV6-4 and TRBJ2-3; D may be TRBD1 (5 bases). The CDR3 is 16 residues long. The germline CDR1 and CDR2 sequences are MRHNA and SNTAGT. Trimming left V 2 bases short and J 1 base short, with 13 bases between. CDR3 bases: TGTGCCAGCAGTGACGACCAGGGTCACGGCACAGATACGCAGTATTTT. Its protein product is CASSDDQGHGTDTQYF.

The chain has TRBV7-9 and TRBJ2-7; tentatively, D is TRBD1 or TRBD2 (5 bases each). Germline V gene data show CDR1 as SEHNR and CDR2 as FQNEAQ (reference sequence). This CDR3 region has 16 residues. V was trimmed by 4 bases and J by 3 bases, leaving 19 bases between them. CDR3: CASSSSHPGPDYEQYF. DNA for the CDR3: TGTGCCAGCAGCTCCTCACACCCGGGGCCCGACTACGAGCAGTACTTC.

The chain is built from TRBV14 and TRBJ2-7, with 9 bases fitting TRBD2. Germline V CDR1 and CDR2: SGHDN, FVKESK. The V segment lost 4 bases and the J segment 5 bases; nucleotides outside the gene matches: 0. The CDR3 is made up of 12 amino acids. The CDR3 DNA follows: TGTGCCAGCAGCCCTAGCGGGGACGAGCAGTACTTC. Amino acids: CASSPSGDEQYF. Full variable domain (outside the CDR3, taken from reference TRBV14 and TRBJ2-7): EAGVTQFPSHSVIEKGQTVTLRCDPISGHDNLYWYRRVMGKEIKFLLHFVKESKQDESGMPNNRFLAERTGGTYSTLKVQPAELEDSGVYFCASSPSGDEQYFGPGTRLTVT.

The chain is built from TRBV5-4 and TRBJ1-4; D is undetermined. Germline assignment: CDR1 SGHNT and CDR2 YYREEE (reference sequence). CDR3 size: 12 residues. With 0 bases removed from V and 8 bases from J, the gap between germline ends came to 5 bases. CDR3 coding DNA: TGTGCCAGCAGCTTGGAATTCGAAAAACTGTTTTTT. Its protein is CASSLEFEKLFF.

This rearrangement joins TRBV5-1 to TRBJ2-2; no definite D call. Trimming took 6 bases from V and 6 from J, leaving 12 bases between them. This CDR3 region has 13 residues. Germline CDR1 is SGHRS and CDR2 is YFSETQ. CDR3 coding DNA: TGCGCCAGCACCCCGGCGGATTCCGGGGAGCTGTTTTTT. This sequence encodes CASTPADSGELFF.

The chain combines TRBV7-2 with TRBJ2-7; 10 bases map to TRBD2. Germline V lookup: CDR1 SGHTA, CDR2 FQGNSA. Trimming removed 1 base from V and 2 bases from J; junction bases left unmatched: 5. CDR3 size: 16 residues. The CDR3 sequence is CASSLEGSGGPYEQYF. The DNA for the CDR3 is TGTGCCAGCAGCTTAGAAGGTAGCGGGGGGCCCTACGAGCAGTACTTC. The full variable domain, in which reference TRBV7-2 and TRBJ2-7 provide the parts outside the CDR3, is GAGVSQSPSNKVTEKGKDVELRCDPISGHTALYWYRQSLGQGLEFLIYFQGNSAPDKSGLPSDRFSAERTGGSVSTLTIQRTQQEDSAVYLCASSLEGSGGPYEQYFGPGTRLTVT.

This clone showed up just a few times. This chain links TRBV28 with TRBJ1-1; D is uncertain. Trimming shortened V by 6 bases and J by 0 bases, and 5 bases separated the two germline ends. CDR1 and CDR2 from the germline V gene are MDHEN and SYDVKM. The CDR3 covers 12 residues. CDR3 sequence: CASRRVNTEAFF. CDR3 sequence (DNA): TGTGCCAGCAGGCGGGTGAACACTGAAGCTTTCTTT.

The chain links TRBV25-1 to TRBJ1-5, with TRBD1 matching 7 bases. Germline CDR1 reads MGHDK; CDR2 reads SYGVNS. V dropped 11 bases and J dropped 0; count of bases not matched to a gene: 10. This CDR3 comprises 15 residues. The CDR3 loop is CARRQGFNSNQPQHF. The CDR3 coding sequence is TGTGCCCGCCGACAGGGATTCAATAGCAATCAGCCCCAGCATTTT.

CDR3 nucleotides: TGTGCCAGTAGTAGGGGACAGGCCACCGAAGCTTTCTTT. Translation: CASSRGQATEAFF. The V call is TRBV19, the J call TRBJ1-1; TRBD1 matches at 8 bases. With V trimmed by 4 bases and J by 8 bases, 6 bases remained unmatched. The CDR3 length is 13 residues. The germline V gene encodes CDR1 LNHDA and CDR2 SQIVND (reference sequence).

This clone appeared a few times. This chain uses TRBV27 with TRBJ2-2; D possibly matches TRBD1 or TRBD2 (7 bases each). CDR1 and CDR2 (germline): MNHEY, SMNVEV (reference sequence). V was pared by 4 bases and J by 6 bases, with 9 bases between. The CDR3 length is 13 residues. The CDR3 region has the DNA TGTGCCAGCAGTTCAGGGGGGGCCGGGGAGCTGTTTTTT. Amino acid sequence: CASSSGGAGELFF.

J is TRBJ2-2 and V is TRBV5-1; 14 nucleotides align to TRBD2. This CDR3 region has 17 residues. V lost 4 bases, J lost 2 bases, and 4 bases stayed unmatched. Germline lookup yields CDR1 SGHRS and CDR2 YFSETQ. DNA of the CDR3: TGCGCCAGCAGCCGACTAGCGGGAGGGCCAAACACCGGGGAGCTGTTTTTT. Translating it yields CASSRLAGGPNTGELFF. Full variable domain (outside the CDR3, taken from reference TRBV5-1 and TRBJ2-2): KAGVTQTPRYLIKTRGQQVTLSCSPISGHRSVSWYQQTPGQGLQFLFEYFSETQRNKGNFPGRFSGRQFSNSRSEMNVSTLELGDSALYLCASSRLAGGPNTGELFFGEGSRLTVL.

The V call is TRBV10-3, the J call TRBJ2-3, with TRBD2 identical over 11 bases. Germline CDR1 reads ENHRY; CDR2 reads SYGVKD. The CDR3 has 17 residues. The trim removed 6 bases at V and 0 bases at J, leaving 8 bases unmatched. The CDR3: CAISSTSGGGSTDTQYF. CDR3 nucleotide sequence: TGTGCCATCAGCTCAACTAGCGGGGGCGGTAGCACAGATACGCAGTATTTT.

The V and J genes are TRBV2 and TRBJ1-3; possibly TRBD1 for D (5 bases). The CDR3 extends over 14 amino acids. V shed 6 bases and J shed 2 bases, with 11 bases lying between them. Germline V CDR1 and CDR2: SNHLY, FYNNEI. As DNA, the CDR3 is TGTGCCAGCAGGCAGGGTCGGGCTGGAAACACCATATATTTT. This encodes CASRQGRAGNTIYF.

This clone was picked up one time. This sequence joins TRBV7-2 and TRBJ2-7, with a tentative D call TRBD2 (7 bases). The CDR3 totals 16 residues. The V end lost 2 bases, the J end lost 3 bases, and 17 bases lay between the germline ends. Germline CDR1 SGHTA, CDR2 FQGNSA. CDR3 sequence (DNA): TGTGCCAGCAGCTTAAGGGGGGGGGCGTTATTCTACGAGCAGTACTTC. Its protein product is CASSLRGGALFYEQYF.

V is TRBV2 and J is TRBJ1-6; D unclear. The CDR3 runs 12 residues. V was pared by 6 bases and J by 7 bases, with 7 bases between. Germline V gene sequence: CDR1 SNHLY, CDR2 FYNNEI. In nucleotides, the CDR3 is TGTGCCAGCAGATTCGCGAATTCACCCCTCCACTTT. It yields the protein CASRFANSPLHF.

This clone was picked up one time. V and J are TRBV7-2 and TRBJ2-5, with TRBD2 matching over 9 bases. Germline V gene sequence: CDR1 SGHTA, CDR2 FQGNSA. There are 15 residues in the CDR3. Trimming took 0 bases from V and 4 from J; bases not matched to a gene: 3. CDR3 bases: TGTGCCAGCAGCTTAGCTAGCGGGGGCAGAGAGACCCAGTACTTC. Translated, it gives CASSLASGGRETQYF.

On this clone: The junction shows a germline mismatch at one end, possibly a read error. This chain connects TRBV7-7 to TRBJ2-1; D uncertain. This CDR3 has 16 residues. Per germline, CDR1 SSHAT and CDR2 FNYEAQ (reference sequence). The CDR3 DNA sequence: TGTGCTAGCAGCCCCTTCGGAGCTAGCTCCTACAATGAGCAGTTCTTC. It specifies CASSPFGASSYNEQFF.

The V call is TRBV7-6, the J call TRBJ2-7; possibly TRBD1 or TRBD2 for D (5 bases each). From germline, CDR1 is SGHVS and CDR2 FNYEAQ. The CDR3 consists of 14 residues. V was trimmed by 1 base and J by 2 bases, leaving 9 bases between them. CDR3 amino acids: CASSLEGRTYEQYF. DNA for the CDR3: TGTGCCAGCAGCTTAGAGGGACGCACCTACGAGCAGTACTTC.

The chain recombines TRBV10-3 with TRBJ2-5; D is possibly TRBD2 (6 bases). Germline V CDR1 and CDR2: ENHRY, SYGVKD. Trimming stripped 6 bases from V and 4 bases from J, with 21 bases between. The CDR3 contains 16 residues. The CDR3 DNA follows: TGTGCCATCAGAGGGTCGTTACGGGAGATGGGAGAGACCCAGTACTTC. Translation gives CAIRGSLREMGETQYF.

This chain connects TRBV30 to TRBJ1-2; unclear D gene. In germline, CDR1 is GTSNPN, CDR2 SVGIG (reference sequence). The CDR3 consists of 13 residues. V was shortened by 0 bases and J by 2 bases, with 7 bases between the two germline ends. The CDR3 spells CAWSVTGNYGYTF. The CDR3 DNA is TGTGCCTGGAGTGTGACGGGAAACTATGGCTACACCTTC.

The DNA for the CDR3 is TGCGCCAGCAGCCAAGATCGAGGGGGACAGGGTCCTACCTACGAGCAGTACTTC. Protein: CASSQDRGGQGPTYEQYF. This chain joins TRBV4-1 and TRBJ2-7, with 9 bases identical to TRBD1. In germline, CDR1 is MGHRA, CDR2 YSYEKL. CDR3 size: 18 residues. Trimming cost V 0 bases and J 2 bases; bases outside gene matches: 11.

The CDR3 bases are TGTGCCAGCAGTGCTCCCGATCGGGCCCAGCATTTT. Translating gives CASSAPDRAQHF. The chain recombines TRBV6-1 with TRBJ1-5; no clear D. Germline V gene data show CDR1 as MNHNS and CDR2 as SASEGT. Trimming left V 4 bases short and J 11 bases short, with 12 bases between. This CDR3 region has 12 residues.

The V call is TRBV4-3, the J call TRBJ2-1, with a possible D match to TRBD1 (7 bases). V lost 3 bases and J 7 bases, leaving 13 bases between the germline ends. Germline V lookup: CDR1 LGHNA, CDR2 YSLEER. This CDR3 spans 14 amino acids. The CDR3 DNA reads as TGCGCCAGCAGCCAGTCAGGGGGGCGGAATGAGCAGTTCTTC. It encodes CASSQSGGRNEQFF.

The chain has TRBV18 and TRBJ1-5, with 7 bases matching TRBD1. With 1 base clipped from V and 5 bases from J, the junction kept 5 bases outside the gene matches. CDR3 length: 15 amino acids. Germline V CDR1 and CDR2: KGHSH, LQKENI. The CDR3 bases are TGTGCCAGCTCACCACGGTTAACAGGGGATCAGCCCCAGCATTTT. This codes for CASSPRLTGDQPQHF.

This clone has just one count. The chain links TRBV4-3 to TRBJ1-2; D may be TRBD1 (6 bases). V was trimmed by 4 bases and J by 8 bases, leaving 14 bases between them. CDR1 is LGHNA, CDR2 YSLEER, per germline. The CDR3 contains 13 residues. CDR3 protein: CASSRQEGEGYTF. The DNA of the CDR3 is TGCGCCAGCAGCCGACAGGAAGGAGAAGGCTACACCTTC.

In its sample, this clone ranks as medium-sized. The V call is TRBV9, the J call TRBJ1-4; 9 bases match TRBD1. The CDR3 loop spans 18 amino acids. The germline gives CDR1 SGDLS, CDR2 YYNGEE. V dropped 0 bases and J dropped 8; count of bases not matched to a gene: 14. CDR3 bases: TGTGCCAGCAGCGTAGGAAGAGGTGTGGGACAGGGAAAGGAAAAACTGTTTTTT. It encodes CASSVGRGVGQGKEKLFF.

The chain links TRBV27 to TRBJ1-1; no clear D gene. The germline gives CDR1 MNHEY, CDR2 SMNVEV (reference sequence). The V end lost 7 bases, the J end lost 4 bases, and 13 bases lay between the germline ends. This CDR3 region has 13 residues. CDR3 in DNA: TGTGCCAGCAAAAATGGGTGGGGCACTGAAGCTTTCTTT. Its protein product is CASKNGWGTEAFF.